This T cell receptor beta chain originates from a study of brain T cells in children with intractable seizures. TCRdb keeps only in-frame clones here, not all; method: immunoSEQ multiplex PCR. The repertoire holds tens of thousands of clones, with more than 75% as singletons. The sequenced cases were selected for having the highest brain T cell transcript signatures. Patients received at least one anti-epileptic drug before surgery. The CDR3 runs 16 residues. V dropped 5 bases and J dropped 0; count of bases not matched to a gene: 3. CDR1 and CDR2 from the germline V gene are SGHTA and FQGTGA. Study-wide points: Clones missing pre-surgery may reflect undersampling of that blood sample.

With regard to this clone: Its antigen remains unidentified.

The J gene is TRBJ2-3, the V gene TRBV7-3; 12 nucleotides align to TRBD2. This TCR was sampled from a girl aged 2-10 years with Rasmussen encephalitis and intractable seizures. Material: peripheral blood, obtained at surgery. Here the CDR3 reads CASSHGLAGSTDTQYF. In nucleotides, the CDR3 is TGTGCCAGCAGCCACGGACTAGCGGGGAGCACAGATACGCAGTATTTT.